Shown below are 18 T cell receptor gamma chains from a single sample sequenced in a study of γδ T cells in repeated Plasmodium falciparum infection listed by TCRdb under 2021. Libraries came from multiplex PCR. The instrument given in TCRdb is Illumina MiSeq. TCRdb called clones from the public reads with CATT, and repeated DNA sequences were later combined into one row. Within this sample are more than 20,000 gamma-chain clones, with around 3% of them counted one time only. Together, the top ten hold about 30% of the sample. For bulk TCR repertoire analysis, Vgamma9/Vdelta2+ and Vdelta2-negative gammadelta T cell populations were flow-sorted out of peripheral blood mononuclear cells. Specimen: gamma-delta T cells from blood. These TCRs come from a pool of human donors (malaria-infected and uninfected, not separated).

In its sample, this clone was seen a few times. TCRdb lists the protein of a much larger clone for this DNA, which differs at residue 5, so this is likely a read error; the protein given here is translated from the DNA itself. The CDR3 DNA sequence: TGTGCCACCTGGGGCAAGCCCACCGAGGATTATAAGAAACTCTTT. Its protein is CATWGKPTEDYKKLF. The chain is built from TRGV3 and TRGJ1 or TRGJ2. The germline V gene has CDR1 VTNTFY and CDR2 YDVSTARD (reference sequence). The CDR3 totals 15 residues. The ends lost 5 bases at V and 5 bases at J; junction bases unmatched: 15.

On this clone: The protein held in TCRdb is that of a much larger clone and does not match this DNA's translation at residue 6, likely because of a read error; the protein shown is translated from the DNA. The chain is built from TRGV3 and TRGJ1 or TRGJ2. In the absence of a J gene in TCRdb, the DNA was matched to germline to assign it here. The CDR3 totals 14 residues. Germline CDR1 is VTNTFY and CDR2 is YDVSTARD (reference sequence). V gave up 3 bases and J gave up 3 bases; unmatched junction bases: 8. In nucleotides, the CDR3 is TGTGCCACCTGGGACGGTCACCCTTATTATAAGAAACTCTTT. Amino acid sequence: CATWDGHPYYKKLF.

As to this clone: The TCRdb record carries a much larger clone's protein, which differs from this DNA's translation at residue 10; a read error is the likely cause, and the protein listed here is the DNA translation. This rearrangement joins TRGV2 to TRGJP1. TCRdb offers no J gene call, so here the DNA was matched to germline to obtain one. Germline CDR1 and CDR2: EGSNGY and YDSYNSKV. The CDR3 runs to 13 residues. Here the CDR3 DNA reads TGTGCCACCTGGACAACCACTGGTTGGCTCAAGATATTT. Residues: CATWTTTGWLKIF.

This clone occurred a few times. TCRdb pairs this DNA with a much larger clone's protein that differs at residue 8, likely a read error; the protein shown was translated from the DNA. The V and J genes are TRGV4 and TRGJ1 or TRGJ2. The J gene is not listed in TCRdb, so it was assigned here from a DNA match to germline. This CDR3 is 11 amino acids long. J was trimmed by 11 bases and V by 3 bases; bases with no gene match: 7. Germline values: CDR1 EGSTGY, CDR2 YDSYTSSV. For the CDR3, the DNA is TGTGCCACCTGGGATTTATATGAGAAACTCTTT. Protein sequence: CATWDLYEKLF.

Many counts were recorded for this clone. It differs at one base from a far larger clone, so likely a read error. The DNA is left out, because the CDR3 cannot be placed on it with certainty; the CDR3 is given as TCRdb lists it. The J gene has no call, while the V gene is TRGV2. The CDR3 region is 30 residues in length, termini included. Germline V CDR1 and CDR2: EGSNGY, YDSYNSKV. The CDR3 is CATWDGAIRNSLAVEQHLLSQVSIGRIQHF.

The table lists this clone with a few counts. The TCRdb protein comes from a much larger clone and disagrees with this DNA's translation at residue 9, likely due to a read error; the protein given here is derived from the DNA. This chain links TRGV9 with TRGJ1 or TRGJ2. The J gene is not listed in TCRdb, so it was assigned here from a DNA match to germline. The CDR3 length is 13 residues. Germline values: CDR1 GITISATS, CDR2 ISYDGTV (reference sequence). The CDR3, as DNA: TGTGCCTTGTGGGCTACCAATTATTGTAAGAAACTCTTT. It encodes CALWATNYCKKLF.

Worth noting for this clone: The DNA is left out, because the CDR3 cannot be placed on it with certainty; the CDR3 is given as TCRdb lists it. This chain's CDR3 is CALWRRPLKIRNSLAVEQHLLSQVSIGRIQHF. The J segment was not called; the V segment is TRGV9. Termini included, the CDR3 measures 32 amino acids. Per germline, CDR1 GITISATS and CDR2 ISYDGTV (reference sequence).

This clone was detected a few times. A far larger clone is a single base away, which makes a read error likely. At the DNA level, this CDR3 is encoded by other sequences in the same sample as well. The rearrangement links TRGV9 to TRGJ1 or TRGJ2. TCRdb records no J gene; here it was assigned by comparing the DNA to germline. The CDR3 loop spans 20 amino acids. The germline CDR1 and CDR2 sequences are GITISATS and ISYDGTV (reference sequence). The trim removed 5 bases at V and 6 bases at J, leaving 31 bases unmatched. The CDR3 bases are TGTGCCTTGTGGGGGCTGAATATATCTCCTCCTACCTTGGATTGTTATAAGAAACTCTTT. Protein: CALWGLNISPPTLDCYKKLF.

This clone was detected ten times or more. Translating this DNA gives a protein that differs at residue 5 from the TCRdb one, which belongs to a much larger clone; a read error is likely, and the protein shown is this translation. DNA for the CDR3: TGTGCCTCAGGGGGGTTGGGCAAAAAAATCAAGGTATTT. As protein: CASGGLGKKIKVF. The rearrangement joins TRGV9 to TRGJP. TCRdb offers no J gene call, so here the DNA was matched to germline to obtain one. The J segment lost 9 bases and the V segment lost 11 bases, leaving 7 bases of the junction unmatched. In germline, CDR1 is GITISATS, CDR2 ISYDGTV (reference sequence). This CDR3 is 13 amino acids long.

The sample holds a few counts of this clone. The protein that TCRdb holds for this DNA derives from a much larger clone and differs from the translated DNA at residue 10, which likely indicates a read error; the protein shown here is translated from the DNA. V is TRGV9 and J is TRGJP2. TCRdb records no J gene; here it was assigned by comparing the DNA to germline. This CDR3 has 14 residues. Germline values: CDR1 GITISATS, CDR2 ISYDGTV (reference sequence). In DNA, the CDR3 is TGTGCCTTGTGGGAGGTGAGTAGTGATAGGATCAAGACGTTT. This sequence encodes CALWEVSSDRIKTF.

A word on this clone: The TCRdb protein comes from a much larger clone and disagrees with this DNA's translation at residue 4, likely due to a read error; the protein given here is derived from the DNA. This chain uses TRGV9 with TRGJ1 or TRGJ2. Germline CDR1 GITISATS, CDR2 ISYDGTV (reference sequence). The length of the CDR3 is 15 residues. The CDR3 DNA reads TGTGCCTTGGGGGACCGCCTGCAAGGGAATTATAAGAAACTCTTT. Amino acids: CALGDRLQGNYKKLF.

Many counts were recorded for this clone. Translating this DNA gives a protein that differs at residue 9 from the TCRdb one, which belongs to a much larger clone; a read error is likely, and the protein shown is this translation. The CDR3: CALWEGDYRKLF. CDR3 bases: TGTGCCTTGTGGGAAGGGGACTATAGGAAACTCTTT. The gene calls are TRGV9 and TRGJ1 or TRGJ2. The J gene, left out of TCRdb, was set here by checking the DNA against germline. The length of the CDR3 is 12 residues. CDR1 is GITISATS and CDR2 is ISYDGTV in the germline V gene (reference sequence).

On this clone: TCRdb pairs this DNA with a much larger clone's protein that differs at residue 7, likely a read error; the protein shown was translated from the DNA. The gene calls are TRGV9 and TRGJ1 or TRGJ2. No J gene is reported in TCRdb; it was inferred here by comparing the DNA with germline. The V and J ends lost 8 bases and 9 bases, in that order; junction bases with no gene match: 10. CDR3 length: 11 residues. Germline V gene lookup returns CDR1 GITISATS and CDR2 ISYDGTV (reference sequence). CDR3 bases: TGTGCCTTGTATAGTACCTTTAAGAAACTCTTT. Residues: CALYSTFKKLF.

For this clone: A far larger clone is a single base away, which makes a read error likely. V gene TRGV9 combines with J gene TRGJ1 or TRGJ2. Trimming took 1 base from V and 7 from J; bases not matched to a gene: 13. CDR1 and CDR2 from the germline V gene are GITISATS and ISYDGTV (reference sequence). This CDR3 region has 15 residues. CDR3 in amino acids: CALWEVTPLRYKKLF. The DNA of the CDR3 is TGTGCCTTGTGGGAGGTAACCCCGTTGAGATATAAGAAACTCTTT.

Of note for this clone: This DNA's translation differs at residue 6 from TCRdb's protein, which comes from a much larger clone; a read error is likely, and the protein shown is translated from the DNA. CDR3 in DNA: TGTGCCTTGTGGGAGGCTCCCTATTATTATAAGAAACTCTTT. Protein product: CALWEAPYYYKKLF. This rearrangement joins TRGV9 to TRGJ1 or TRGJ2. TCRdb lists no J gene, so it was determined here by aligning the DNA to germline. V dropped 2 bases and J dropped 2; count of bases not matched to a gene: 6. Germline loops: CDR1 GITISATS, CDR2 ISYDGTV (reference sequence). CDR3 size: 14 residues.

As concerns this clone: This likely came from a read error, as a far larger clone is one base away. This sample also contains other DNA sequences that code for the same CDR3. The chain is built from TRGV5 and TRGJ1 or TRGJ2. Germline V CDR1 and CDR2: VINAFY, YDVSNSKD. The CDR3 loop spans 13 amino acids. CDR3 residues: CATWTRNYYKKLF. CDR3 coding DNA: TGTGCTACCTGGACCAGGAATTATTATAAGAAACTCTTT.

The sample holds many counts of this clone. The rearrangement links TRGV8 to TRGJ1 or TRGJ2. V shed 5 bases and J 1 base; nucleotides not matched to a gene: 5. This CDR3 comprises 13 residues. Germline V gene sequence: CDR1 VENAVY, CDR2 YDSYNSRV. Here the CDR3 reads CATWVYNYYKKLF. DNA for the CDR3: TGTGCCACCTGGGTTTATAATTATTATAAGAAACTCTTT.

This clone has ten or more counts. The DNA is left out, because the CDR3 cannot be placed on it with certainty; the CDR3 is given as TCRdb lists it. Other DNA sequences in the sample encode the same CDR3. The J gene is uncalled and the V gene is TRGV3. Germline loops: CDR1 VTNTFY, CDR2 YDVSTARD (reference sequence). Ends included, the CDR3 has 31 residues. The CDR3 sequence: CATCLAGDLRNSLAVEQHWLSQVSIGRIQHF.